This paragraph covers one TCR beta chain sequence. This sample is part of a study of blood T cell repertoires in COVID-19. Study summary: COVID-19 samples from acute and convalescent phases originated in the United States, Italy and Spain. T cells, B-cell-depleted T cells, or PBMCs provided the cDNA or gDNA that served as material.

Original data processing: Amplification with reference gene primers provided the estimates of nucleated cell counts. TCRdb's table, derived via immunoSEQ multiplex PCR, lists solely in-frame clones and lacks some. Clonal size and the V and J genes are those of that table, whereas D and trimming came from the DNA. The sample includes under 300,000 clones, roughly nine tenths of them seen just once. The germline gives CDR1 KGHSH, CDR2 LQKENI. V lost 6 bases to trimming and J lost 3 bases; unmatched junction nucleotides: 6. The CDR3 loop spans 15 amino acids. The sequence derives from a man between 60 and 75 years old with acute or convalescent COVID-19. The sequenced material came from peripheral blood. The V gene is TRBV18, the J gene TRBJ2-3; TRBD1 agrees at 10 bases. CDR3 nucleotide sequence: TGTGCCAGCTCCTTGGGACAGGGGAGTACAGATACGCAGTATTTT. Its protein product is CASSLGQGSTDTQYF. The variable domain in full, completed from reference TRBV18 and TRBJ2-3, reads NAGVMQNPRHLVRRRGQEARLRCSPMKGHSHVYWYRQLPEEGLKFMVYLQKENIIDESGMPKERFSAEFPKEGPSILRIQQVVRGDSAAYFCASSLGQGSTDTQYFGPGTRLTVL.